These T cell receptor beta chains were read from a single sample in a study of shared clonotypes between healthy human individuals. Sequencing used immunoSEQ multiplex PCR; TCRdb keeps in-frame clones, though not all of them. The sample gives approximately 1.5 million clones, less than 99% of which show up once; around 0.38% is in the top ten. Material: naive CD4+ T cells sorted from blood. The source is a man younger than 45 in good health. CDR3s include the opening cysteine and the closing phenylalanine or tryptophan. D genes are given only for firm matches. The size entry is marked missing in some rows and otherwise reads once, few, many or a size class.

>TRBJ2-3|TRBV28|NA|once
TGTGCCAGCAGGGGGAACTGGGGGCAATGGACAGATACGCAGTATTTT
CASRGNWGQWTDTQYF
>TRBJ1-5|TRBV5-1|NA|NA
TGCGCCAGCAGCTTGGGACGGGGGCAGCCCCAGCATTTT
CASSLGRGQPQHF
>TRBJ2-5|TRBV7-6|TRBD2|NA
TGTGCCAGCAGCTTTGCAGCGGGGTCCGCCTTAGAGACCCAGTACTTC
CASSFAAGSALETQYF
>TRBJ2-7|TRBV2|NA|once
TGTGCCAGCAGTGAACGGGAAACGGCCGGCTACGAGCAGTACTTC
CASSERETAGYEQYF
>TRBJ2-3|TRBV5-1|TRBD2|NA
TGCGCCAGCAGCGCCGCTAGCGGGACTAGCACAGATACGCAGTATTTT
CASSAASGTSTDTQYF
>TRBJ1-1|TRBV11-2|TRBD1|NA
TGTGCCAGCAGTTCGACAGGGGGGACGGTGAACACTGAAGCTTTCTTT
CASSSTGGTVNTEAFF
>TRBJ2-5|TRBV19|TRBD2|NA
TGTGCCAGTAGTACGATAGCGGGAGGTTTGGAGACCCAGTACTTC
CASSTIAGGLETQYF
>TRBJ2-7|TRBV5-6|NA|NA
TGTGCCAGCAGCTTGGCGGGGAAGTACTACGAGCAGTACTTC
CASSLAGKYYEQYF
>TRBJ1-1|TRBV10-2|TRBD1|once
TGCGCCAGCAGCGCTACAGGGGGCGCTTTCAACACTGAAGCTTTCTTT
CASSATGGAFNTEAFF
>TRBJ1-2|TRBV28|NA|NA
TGTGCCAGCAGTACAGAGTACTATGGCTACACCTTC
CASSTEYYGYTF
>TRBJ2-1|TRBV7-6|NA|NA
TGTGCCAGCAGCTTAGGGACCCCGAGCTCCTACAATGAGCAGTTCTTC
CASSLGTPSSYNEQFF
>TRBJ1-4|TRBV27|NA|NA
TGTGCCAGCAGTTTCGACGCAACTAATGAAAAACTGTTTTTT
CASSFDATNEKLFF
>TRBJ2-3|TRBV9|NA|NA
TGTGCCAGCAGCGTTGAGGGTGGGATACCAGATACGCAGTATTTT
CASSVEGGIPDTQYF
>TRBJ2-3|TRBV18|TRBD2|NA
TGTGCCAGCTCACAGTTGAAGCGGGAGTGGACCACAGATACGCAGTATTTT
CASSQLKREWTTDTQYF
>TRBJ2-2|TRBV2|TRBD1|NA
TGTGCCAGCAGCCCCGAGGGACAGGGGGTTACCGGGGAGCTGTTTTTT
CASSPEGQGVTGELFF
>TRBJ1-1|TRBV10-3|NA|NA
TGTGCCATCAGTACCCGGGGGGGAAACACTGAAGCTTTCTTT
CAISTRGGNTEAFF
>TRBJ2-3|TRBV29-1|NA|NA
TGCAGCGTTGAATTGGCAGGCACAGATACGCAGTATTTT
CSVELAGTDTQYF
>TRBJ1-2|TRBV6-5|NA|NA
TGTGCCAGCAGTTACTCGTACTCCAACTATGGCTACACCTTC
CASSYSYSNYGYTF
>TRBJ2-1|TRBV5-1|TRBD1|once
TGCGCCAGCAGCTTGGTAGGGACAGGGGGTTGGAATGAGCAGTTCTTC
CASSLVGTGGWNEQFF
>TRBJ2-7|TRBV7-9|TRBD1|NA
TGTGCCAGCAGCCCCGGACAGGGTTCTGACCAGCAGTACTTC
CASSPGQGSDQQYF
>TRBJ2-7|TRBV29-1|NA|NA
TGCAGCGTTGGAGGGCTAGTTTACGAGCAGTACTTC
CSVGGLVYEQYF
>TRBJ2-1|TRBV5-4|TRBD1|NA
TGTGCCAGCAGCAACCGGGACAGGGCCTACAATGAGCAGTTCTTC
CASSNRDRAYNEQFF
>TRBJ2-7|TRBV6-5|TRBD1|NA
TGTGCCAGCAAAATAGACAGGGTTCGGCACGAGCAGTACTTC
CASKIDRVRHEQYF
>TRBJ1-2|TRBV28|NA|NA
TGTGCCAGCAGTTTTATGGGAGGGGTTACAAACTATGGCTACACCTTC
CASSFMGGVTNYGYTF
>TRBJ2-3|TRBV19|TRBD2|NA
TGTGCCAGCAGACAACTAGCGGGAGGAGATACGCAGTATTTT
CASRQLAGGDTQYF
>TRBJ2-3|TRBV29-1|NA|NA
TGCAGCGTTGATGAAGGGGGCACAGATACGCAGTATTTT
CSVDEGGTDTQYF
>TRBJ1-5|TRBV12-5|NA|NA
TGTGCTAGTGGTTTGGATGGCCCAGGGGGCAATCAGCCCCAGCATTTT
CASGLDGPGGNQPQHF
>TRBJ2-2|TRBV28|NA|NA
TGTGCCAGCAGTGAAGCTCGCGGCACCGGGGAGCTGTTTTTT
CASSEARGTGELFF
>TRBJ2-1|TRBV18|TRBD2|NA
TGTGCCAGCTCACCTCCTAGCGGGAGGGTTTACAATGAGCAGTTCTTC
CASSPPSGRVYNEQFF
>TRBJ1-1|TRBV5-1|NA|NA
TGCGCCAGCAGCTTGAAGGGCAGTACCTTGGGCACTGAAGCTTTCTTT
CASSLKGSTLGTEAFF
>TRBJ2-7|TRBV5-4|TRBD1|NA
TGTGCCAGCAGCCTCCGGGACAGGGGGCGGTACGAGCAGTACTTC
CASSLRDRGRYEQYF
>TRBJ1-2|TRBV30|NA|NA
TGTGCCGGAAAACCGCCTTCCGGCCTCTATGGCTACACCTTC
CAGKPPSGLYGYTF
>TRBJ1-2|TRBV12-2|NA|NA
TGTGCAAGTCGCGGGCAGGGGCCCGATAACTATGGCTACACCTTC
CASRGQGPDNYGYTF
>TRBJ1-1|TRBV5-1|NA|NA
TGCGCCAGCAGCGGGGAAGGGGTCTGGACTGAAGCTTTCTTT
CASSGEGVWTEAFF
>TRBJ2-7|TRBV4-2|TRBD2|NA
TGTGCCAGCAGCCAAGGGAGCGGGAGAATCTACGAGCAGTACTTC
CASSQGSGRIYEQYF
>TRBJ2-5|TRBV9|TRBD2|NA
TGTGCCAGCAGCGGTCCTCCACTAGCGGGAGGGCCCCAAGAGACCCAGTACTTC
CASSGPPLAGGPQETQYF
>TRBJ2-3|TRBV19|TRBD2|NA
TGTGCCAGTAGTATGTCCCAGACTAGCGGGAGGTCTACTAGCACAGATACGCAGTATTTT
CASSMSQTSGRSTSTDTQYF
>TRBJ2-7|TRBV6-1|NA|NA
TGTGCCAGCAGCACCTACGAGCAGTACTTC
CASSTYEQYF
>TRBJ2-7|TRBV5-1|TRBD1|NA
TGCGCCAGCAGCCACCAGGGGGCGGGCTACGAGCAGTACTTC
CASSHQGAGYEQYF
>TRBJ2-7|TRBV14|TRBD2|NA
TGTGCCAGCAGCCATCTAACGGGAGGCGTTTCCTACGAGCAGTACTTC
CASSHLTGGVSYEQYF
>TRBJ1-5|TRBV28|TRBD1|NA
TGTGCCAGCAGTTCACGGACAGGCGGGGCACATCAGCCCCAGCATTTT
CASSSRTGGAHQPQHF
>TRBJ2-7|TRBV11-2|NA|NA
TGTGCCAGCAGCTTAGAGTTAGGGCTCTACGAGCAGTACTTC
CASSLELGLYEQYF
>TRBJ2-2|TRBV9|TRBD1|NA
TGTGCCAGCAGCGTATCGACAGGGATTAACACCGGGGAGCTGTTTTTT
CASSVSTGINTGELFF
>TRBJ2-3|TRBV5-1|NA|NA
TGCGCCAGCAGCTACCCGGGAACTGATACGCAGTATTTT
CASSYPGTDTQYF
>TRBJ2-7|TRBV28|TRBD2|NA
TGTGCCAGCGGACCGGGACTAAAATACGAGCAGTACTTC
CASGPGLKYEQYF
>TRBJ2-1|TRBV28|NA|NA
TGTGCCAGCAGTTTAGGGGGGGGCGGGAGTTTGGCCAATGAGCAGTTCTTC
CASSLGGGGSLANEQFF
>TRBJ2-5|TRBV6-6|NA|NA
TGTGCCAGCAGTTACTCGATTGCGCAGCAAGAGACCCAGTACTTC
CASSYSIAQQETQYF
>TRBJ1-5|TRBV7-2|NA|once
TGTGCCAGCAGCTCCGGGTCTGGAGGCCAGCCCCAGCATTTT
CASSSGSGGQPQHF
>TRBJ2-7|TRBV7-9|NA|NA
TGTGCCAGCAGCGAGACCTCCTACGAGCAGTACTTC
CASSETSYEQYF
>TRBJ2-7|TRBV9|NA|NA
TGTGCCAGCAGCGTAGGGACTTTTCCCTACGAGCAGTACTTC
CASSVGTFPYEQYF
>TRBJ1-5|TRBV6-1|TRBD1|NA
TGTGCCAGCAGTGAACGGACAGGGCGCAATCAGCCCCAGCATTTT
CASSERTGRNQPQHF
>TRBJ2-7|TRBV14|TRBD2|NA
TGTGCCAGCAGCCAAGTGGGTAGCGGGAGGAGAGTCTACGAGCAGTACTTC
CASSQVGSGRRVYEQYF
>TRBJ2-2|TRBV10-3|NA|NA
TGTGCCATCAGTGACTCCAAAGGACCCTCGAACACCGGGGAGCTGTTTTTT
CAISDSKGPSNTGELFF
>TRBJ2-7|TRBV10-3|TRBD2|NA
TGTGCCATCAGTCTAGCGGGAGGCAATACCAGGGAGCAGTACTTC
CAISLAGGNTREQYF